The clone carrying this T cell receptor beta chain has a handful of counts. Its antigen is undetermined. Assay: immunoSEQ multiplex PCR; the TCRdb copy retains only in-frame clones and omits some. The table has fewer than 120,000 clones, just under 95% seen once; the top ten hold roughly 0.5%. These data originate in a study of graft-versus-host responses after intestinal transplantation. On the study more broadly: The recipients all started with anti-thymocyte globulin induction and then took tacrolimus and steroids for about three years.

CDR3 size: 13 residues. V was pared by 7 bases and J by 4 bases, with 14 bases between. From germline, CDR1 is SGDLS and CDR2 YYNGEE. The TCR was taken from a human donor who received an intestinal transplant. Sequencing used unstimulated CD8+ T cells sorted from spleen or lymph node cells, obtained before intestinal transplant. The gene calls are TRBV9 and TRBJ1-2; no reliable D call. CDR3 residues: CASEEPTSYGYTF. The CDR3 DNA sequence: TGTGCCAGCGAGGAGCCGACGAGCTATGGCTACACCTTC.